Listed below are T cell receptor beta chains from one sample, sequenced in a study of shared clonotypes between healthy human individuals. Profiled with immunoSEQ multiplex PCR; TCRdb holds only in-frame clones, not every one. The sample comprises under 850,000 clones, 55% to 75% of which are singletons, and about 1.7% rests with the top ten. Sequenced input: memory CD4+ T cells sorted from blood. These receptors all stem from a woman in her 30s in good health. CDR3s include the opening cysteine and the closing phenylalanine or tryptophan.

TRBV29-1	TRBJ2-1	CSVDLSTPEQFF
TRBV2	TRBJ2-5	CASSERLGETQYF
TRBV27	TRBJ1-4	CASSPGEKLFF
TRBV9	TRBJ2-3	CASSVGPSSDTQYF
TRBV4-2	TRBJ2-1	CASSQMSGGGRPDEQFF
TRBV7-9	TRBJ2-4	CASSFDGTKNIQYF
TRBV28	TRBJ2-1	CASSTEEGTLYNEQFF
TRBV10-3	TRBJ1-4	CASGNEKLFF
TRBV5-4	TRBJ1-1	CASSQPGQRNTEAFF
TRBV28	TRBJ1-1	CASSLSGRLNTEAFF
TRBV29-1	TRBJ2-5	CSVGAGVGETQYF
TRBV5-8	TRBJ2-5	CASSLALGNQETQYF
TRBV2	TRBJ1-1	CASSEGTGNTEAFF
TRBV5-1	TRBJ1-1	CASSLRQKLNTEAFF
TRBV7-2	TRBJ2-5	CASNQGGRGPGETQYF
TRBV11-1	TRBJ2-5	CASSTGGSRETQYF
TRBV28	TRBJ2-7	CASSRRSGGDEQYF
TRBV20-1	TRBJ2-7	CSASLTYEQYF
TRBV18	TRBJ2-7	CASSPRTAPPYEQYF
TRBV11-2	TRBJ2-7	CASSPQGVNTYEQYF
TRBV7-3	TRBJ2-5	CASSLPPIPTWETQYF
TRBV5-1	TRBJ1-1	CASSPGQEDTEAFF
TRBV28	TRBJ1-5	CASSLEGKPQHF
TRBV5-5	TRBJ2-7	CASSVPDLYEQYF
TRBV5-4	TRBJ2-5	CASSFQGARETQYF
TRBV19	TRBJ1-1	CASGDRANTEAFF
TRBV28	TRBJ2-1	CASSYTGLAGVYNEQFF
TRBV28	TRBJ1-2	CATLRDGYTF
TRBV11-2	TRBJ2-1	CASSFWGTDEQFF
TRBV19	TRBJ2-3	CASSPPASTDTQYF
TRBV4-1	TRBJ2-1	CASSQETGGAYNEQFF
TRBV4-1	TRBJ2-7	CASSRQGAYEQYF
TRBV19	TRBJ2-3	CASSITGKSTDTQYF
TRBV5-1	TRBJ2-5	CASSSYFGSEQYF
TRBV28	TRBJ2-1	CASSYSGRGSYNEQFF
TRBV28	TRBJ2-6	CASSGAFAGANVLTF
TRBV19	TRBJ1-5	CASSTTQAVTPNQPQHF
TRBV5-4	TRBJ2-5	CASSFSGVETQYF
TRBV7-9	TRBJ2-7	CASSLPGPYEQYF
TRBV7-9	TRBJ2-7	CASNQFDRVGSYEQYF
TRBV28	TRBJ1-4	CASISAGNEKLFF
TRBV7-2	TRBJ2-7	CASSRPTSGSAAYEQYF
TRBV14	TRBJ2-1	CASSRRTMAGNNEQFF